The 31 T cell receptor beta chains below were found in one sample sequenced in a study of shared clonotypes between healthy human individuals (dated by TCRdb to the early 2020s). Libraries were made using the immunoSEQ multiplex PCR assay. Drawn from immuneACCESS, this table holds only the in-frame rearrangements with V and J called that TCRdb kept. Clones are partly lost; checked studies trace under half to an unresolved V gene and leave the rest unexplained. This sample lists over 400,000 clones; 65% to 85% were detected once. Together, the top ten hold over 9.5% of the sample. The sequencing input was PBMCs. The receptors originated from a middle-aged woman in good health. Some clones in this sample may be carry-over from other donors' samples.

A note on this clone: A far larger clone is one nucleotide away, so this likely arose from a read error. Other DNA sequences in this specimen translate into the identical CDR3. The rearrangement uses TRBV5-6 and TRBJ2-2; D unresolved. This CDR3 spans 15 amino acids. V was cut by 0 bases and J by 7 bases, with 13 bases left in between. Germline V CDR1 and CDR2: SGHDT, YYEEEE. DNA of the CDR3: TGTGCCAGCAGCTTGGTACGAATTGATGGCGGGGAGCTGTTTTTT. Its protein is CASSLVRIDGGELFF.

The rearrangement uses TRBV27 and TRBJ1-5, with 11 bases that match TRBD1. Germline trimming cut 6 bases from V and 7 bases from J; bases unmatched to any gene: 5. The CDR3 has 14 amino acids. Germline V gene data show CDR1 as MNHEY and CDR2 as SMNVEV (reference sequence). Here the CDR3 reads CASRAGQGAQPQHF. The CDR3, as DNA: TGTGCCAGCAGGGCCGGACAGGGGGCCCAGCCCCAGCATTTT.

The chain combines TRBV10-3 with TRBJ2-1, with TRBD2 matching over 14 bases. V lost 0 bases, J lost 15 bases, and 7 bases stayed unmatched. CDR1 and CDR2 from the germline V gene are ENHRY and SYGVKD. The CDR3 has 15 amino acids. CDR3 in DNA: TGTGCCATCAGTGAGTCGACTAGCGGGAGGGCTGATAGGTTCTTC. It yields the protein CAISESTSGRADRFF.

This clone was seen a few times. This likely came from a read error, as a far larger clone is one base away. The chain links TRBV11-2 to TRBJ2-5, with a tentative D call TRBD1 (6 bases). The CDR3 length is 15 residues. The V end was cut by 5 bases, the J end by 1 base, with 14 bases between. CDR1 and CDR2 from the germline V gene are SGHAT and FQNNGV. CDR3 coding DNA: TGTGCCAGCAGCCTAGCCTGGACAGCCCAAGAGACCCAGTACTTC. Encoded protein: CASSLAWTAQETQYF. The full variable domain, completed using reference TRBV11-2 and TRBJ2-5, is EAGVAQSPRYKIIEKRQSVAFWCNPISGHATLYWYQQILGQGPKLLIQFQNNGVVDDSQLPKDRFSAERLKGVDSTLKIQPAKLEDSAVYLCASSLAWTAQETQYFGPGTRLLVL.

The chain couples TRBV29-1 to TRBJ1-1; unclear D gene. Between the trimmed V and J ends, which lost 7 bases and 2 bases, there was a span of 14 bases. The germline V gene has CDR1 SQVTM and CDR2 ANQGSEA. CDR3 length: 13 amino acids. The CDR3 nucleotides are TGCAGCGCAGGACGGGGAATTAACACTGAAGCTTTCTTT. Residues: CSAGRGINTEAFF. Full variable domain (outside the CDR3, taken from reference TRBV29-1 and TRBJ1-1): SAVISQKPSRDICQRGTSLTIQCQVDSQVTMMFWYRQQPGQSLTLIATANQGSEATYESGFVIDKFPISRPNLTFSTLTVSNMSPEDSSIYLCSAGRGINTEAFFGQGTRLTVV.

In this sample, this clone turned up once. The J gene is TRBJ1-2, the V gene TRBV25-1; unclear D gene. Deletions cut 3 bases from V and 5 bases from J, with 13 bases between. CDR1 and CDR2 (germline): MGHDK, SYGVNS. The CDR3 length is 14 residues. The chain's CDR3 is CASSDLGYPYGYTF. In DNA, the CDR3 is TGTGCCAGCAGTGACCTAGGATATCCTTATGGCTACACCTTC.

The CDR3, as DNA: TGTGCCTGGAGTGTTATGGGGGGTAATGAAAAACTGTTTTTT. As protein: CAWSVMGGNEKLFF. The J gene is TRBJ1-4, the V gene TRBV30; weak D call: TRBD1 (5 bases). V lost 0 bases, J lost 4 bases, and 9 bases lay in between. The V gene's germline CDR1 is GTSNPN and CDR2 SVGIG (reference sequence). The length of the CDR3 is 14 residues.

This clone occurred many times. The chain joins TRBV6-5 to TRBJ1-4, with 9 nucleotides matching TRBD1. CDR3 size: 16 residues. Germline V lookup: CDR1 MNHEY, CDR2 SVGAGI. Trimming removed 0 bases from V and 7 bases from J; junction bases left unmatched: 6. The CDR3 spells CASSYSSGTGIEKLFF. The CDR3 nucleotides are TGTGCCAGCAGTTACTCGTCCGGGACAGGGATTGAAAAACTGTTTTTT.

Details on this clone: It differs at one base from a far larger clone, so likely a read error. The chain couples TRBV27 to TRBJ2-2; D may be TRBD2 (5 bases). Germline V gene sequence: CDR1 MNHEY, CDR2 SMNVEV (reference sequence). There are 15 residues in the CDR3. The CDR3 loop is CASRFLGPNTGELIF. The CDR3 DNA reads TGTGCCAGCAGATTTCTCGGTCCTAACACCGGGGAGCTGATTTTT.

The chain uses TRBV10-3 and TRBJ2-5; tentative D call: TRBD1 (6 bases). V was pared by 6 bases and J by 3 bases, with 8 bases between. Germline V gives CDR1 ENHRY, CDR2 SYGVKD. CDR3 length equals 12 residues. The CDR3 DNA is TGTGCCATCAGGGGACAAGAAGAGACCCAGTACTTC. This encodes CAIRGQEETQYF.

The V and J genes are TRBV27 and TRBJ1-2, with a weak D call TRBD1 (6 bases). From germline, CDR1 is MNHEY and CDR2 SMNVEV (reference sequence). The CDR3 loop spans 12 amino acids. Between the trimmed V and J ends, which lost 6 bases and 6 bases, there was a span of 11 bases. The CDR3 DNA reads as TGTGCCAGCAGACAGGGAGCGGATGGCTACACCTTC. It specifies CASRQGADGYTF.

In DNA form, the CDR3 reads TGCGCCAGCAGCCCGTGGACAGGGCAAATGGGCTATGGCTACACCTTC. This gives the protein CASSPWTGQMGYGYTF. J is TRBJ1-2 and V is TRBV4-1; TRBD1 aligns across 8 bases. The germline CDR1 and CDR2 sequences are MGHRA and YSYEKL. Trimming removed 4 bases from V and 4 bases from J; junction bases left unmatched: 11. The CDR3 is 16 residues long.

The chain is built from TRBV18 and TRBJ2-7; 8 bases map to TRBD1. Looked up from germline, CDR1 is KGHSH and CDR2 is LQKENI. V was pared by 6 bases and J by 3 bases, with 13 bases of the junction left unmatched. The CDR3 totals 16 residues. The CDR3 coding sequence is TGTGCCAGCTCCTTAGGTGGGACAGGAGTTAGCTACGAGCAGTACTTC. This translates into CASSLGGTGVSYEQYF.

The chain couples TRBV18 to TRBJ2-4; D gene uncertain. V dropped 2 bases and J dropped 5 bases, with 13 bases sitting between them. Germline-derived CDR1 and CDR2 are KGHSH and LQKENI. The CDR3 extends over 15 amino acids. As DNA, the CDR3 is TGTGCCAGCTCACCAACCATATCGAATCAAAACATTCAGTACTTC. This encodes CASSPTISNQNIQYF.

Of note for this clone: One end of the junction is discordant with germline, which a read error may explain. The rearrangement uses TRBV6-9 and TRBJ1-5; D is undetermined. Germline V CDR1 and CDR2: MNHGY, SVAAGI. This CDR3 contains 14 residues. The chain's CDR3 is CAISYPKGNQPQHF. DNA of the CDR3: TGTGCCATCAGTTACCCAAAAGGGAACCAGCCCCAGCATTTT.

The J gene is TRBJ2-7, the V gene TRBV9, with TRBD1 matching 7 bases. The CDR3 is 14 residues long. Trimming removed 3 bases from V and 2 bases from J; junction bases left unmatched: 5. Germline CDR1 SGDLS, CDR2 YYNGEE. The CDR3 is CASSDDRAPYEQYF. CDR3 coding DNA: TGTGCCAGCAGCGACGACAGGGCCCCCTACGAGCAGTACTTC.

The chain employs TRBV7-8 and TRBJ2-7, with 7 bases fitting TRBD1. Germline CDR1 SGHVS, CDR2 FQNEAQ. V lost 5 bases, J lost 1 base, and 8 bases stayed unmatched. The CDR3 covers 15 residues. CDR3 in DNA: TGTGCCAGCAGCCCCAGTCCAGGGGGATCCTACGAGCAGTACTTC. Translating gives CASSPSPGGSYEQYF. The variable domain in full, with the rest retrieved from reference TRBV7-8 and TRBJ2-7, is GAGVSQSPRYKVAKRGQDVALRCDPISGHVSLFWYQQALGQGPEFLTYFQNEAQLDKSGLPSDRFFAERPEGSVSTLKIQRTQQEDSAVYLCASSPSPGGSYEQYFGPGTRLTVT.

For the CDR3, the DNA is TGTGCCAGCACCCTAAGGACTGGGAATCAGCCCCAGCATTTT. Encoded protein: CASTLRTGNQPQHF. The J gene is TRBJ1-5, the V gene TRBV2; D is undetermined. The V end was cut by 7 bases, the J end by 4 bases, with 14 bases between. The germline CDR1 and CDR2 sequences are SNHLY and FYNNEI. The CDR3 is 14 residues long.

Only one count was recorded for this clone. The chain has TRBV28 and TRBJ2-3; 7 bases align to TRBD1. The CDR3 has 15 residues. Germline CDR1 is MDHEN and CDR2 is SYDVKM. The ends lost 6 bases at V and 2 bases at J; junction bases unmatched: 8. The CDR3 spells CASRSTGFVTDTQYF. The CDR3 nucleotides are TGTGCCAGCAGATCGACAGGGTTCGTCACAGATACGCAGTATTTT.

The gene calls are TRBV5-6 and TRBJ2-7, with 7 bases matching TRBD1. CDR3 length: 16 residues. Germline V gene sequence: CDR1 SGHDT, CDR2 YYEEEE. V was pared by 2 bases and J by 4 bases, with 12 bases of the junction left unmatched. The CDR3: CASSLGPDREGYEQYF. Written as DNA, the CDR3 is TGTGCCAGCAGCTTAGGCCCCGACAGGGAAGGATACGAGCAGTACTTC.

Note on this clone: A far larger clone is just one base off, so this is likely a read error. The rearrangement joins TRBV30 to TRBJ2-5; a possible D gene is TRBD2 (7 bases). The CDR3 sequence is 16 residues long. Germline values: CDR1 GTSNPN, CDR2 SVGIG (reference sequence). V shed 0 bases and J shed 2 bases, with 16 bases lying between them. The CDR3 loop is CAWSVGGATGQETQYF. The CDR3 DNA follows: TGTGCCTGGAGTGTAGGGGGGGCAACGGGGCAAGAGACCCAGTACTTC. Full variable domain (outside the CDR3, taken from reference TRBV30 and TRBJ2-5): SQTIHQWPATLVQPVGSPLSLECTVEGTSNPNLYWYRQAAGRGLQLLFYSVGIGQISSEVPQNLSASRPQDRQFILSSKKLLLSDSGFYLCAWSVGGATGQETQYFGPGTRLLVL.

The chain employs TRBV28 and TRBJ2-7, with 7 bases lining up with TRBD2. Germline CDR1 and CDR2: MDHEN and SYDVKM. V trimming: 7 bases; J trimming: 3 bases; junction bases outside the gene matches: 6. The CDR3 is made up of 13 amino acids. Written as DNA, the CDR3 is TGTGCCAGCACCCTTAGCGGGTTCTACGAGCAGTACTTC. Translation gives CASTLSGFYEQYF.

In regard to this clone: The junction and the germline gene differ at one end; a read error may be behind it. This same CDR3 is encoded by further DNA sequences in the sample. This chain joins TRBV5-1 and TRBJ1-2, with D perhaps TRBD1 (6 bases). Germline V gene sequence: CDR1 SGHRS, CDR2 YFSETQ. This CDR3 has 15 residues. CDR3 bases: TGCGCCAGCAGCACGACAGGATTGAGGAGCTATGGCTACACATTC. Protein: CASSTTGLRSYGYTF.

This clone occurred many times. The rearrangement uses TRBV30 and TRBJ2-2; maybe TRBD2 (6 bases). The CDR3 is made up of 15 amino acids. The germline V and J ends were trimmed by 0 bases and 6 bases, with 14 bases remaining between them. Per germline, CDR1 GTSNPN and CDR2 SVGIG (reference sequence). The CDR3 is CAWSVQGREAGELFF. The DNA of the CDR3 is TGTGCCTGGAGTGTTCAGGGCAGGGAGGCCGGGGAGCTGTTTTTT. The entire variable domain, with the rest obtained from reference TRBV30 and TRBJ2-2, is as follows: SQTIHQWPATLVQPVGSPLSLECTVEGTSNPNLYWYRQAAGRGLQLLFYSVGIGQISSEVPQNLSASRPQDRQFILSSKKLLLSDSGFYLCAWSVQGREAGELFFGEGSRLTVL.

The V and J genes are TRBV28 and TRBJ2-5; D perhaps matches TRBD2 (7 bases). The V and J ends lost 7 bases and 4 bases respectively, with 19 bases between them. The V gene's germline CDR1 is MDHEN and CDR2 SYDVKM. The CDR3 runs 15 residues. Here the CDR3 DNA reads TGTGCCAGCACCCCATTGGGGGGGCGGCGAGAGACCCAGTACTTC. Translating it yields CASTPLGGRRETQYF.

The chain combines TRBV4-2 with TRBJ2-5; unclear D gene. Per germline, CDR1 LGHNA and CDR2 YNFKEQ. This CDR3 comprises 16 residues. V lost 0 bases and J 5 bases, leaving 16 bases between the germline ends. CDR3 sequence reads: CASSQDLLARWETQYF. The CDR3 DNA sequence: TGTGCCAGCAGCCAAGATCTGTTAGCTAGATGGGAGACCCAGTACTTC.

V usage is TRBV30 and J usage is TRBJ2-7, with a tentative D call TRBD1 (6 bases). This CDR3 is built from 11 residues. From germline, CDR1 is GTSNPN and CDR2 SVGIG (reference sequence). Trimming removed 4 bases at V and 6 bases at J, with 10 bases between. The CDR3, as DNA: TGTGCCTGGACCCACAGGGTCGAGCAGTACTTC. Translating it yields CAWTHRVEQYF. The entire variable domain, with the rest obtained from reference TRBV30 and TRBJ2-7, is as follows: SQTIHQWPATLVQPVGSPLSLECTVEGTSNPNLYWYRQAAGRGLQLLFYSVGIGQISSEVPQNLSASRPQDRQFILSSKKLLLSDSGFYLCAWTHRVEQYFGPGTRLTVT.

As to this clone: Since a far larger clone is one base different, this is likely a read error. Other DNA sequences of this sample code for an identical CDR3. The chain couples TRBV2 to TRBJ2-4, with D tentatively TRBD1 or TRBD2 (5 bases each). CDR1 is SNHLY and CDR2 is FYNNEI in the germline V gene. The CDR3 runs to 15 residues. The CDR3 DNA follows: TGCGCCAGCAGTGAATGGCCAGGGACGAGAAACATTCAGTACTTC. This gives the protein CASSEWPGTRNIQYF.

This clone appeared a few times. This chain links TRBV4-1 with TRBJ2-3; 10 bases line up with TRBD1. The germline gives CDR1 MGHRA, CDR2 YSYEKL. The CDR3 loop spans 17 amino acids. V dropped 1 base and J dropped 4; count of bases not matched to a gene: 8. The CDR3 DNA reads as TGCGCCAGCAGCCAAGGACCCGGGACAGGGGCACCAGATACGCAGTATTTT. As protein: CASSQGPGTGAPDTQYF.

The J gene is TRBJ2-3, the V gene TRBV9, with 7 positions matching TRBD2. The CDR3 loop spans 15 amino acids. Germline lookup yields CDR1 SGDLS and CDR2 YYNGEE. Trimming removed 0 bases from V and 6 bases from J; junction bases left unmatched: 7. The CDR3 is CASSVGGSAWDTQYF. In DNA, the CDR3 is TGTGCCAGCAGCGTAGGCGGGAGTGCATGGGATACGCAGTATTTT.

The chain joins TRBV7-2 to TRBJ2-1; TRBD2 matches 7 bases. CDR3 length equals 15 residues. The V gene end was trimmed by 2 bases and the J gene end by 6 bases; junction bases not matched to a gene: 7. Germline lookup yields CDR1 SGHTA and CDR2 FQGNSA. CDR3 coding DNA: TGTGCCAGCAGCTTATTGGCGGGAGCACCCAATGAGCAGTTCTTC. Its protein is CASSLLAGAPNEQFF. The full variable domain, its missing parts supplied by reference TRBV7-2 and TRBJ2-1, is GAGVSQSPSNKVTEKGKDVELRCDPISGHTALYWYRQSLGQGLEFLIYFQGNSAPDKSGLPSDRFSAERTGGSVSTLTIQRTQQEDSAVYLCASSLLAGAPNEQFFGPGTRLTVL.